Below, 4 T cell receptor beta chains from the same sample are listed, as sequenced in a study of blood T cells in healthy people across ages. The use of a sample-barcoded 5' primer and a J-beta primer mix characterized a second PCR of about 7 to 12 cycles. From the 5' RACE reads, TCRdb called clonotypes with MiXCR, one entry per CDR3 protein. The data show about 570,000 distinct CDR3 sequences, 27% seen once. The sequenced sample was blood. The receptors originated from a woman aged 70-85 years in good health.

In this sample, this clonotype turned up a few times. This rearrangement joins TRBV10-3 to TRBJ2-2; D assignment may be TRBD1 or TRBD2 (5 bases each). The CDR3 consists of 15 residues. Germline V gene data show CDR1 as ENHRY and CDR2 as SYGVKD. V lost 1 base and J lost 0, with 6 bases in between. CDR3 protein: CAISEWGTNTGELFF. For the CDR3, the DNA is TGTGCCATCAGTGAGTGGGGGACGAACACCGGGGAGCTGTTTTTT.

The chain joins TRBV7-2 to TRBJ2-7, with D maybe TRBD2 (7 bases). With the DNA end fitting TRBJ2-5 better, the J assignment may be wrong. Germline CDR1 is SGHTA and CDR2 is FQGNSA. This CDR3 is 16 amino acids long. The DNA for the CDR3 is TGTGCCAGCAGCTTAGCGCACCACGGGGGGCGTGAGACCCAGTACTTC. Translation gives CASSLAHHGGRETQYF.

This clonotype showed up just a few times. The V gene is TRBV6-6, the J gene TRBJ2-4, with TRBD2 matching over 7 bases. V lost 0 bases, J lost 7 bases, and 6 bases stayed unmatched. The CDR3 has 15 residues. The germline gives CDR1 MNHNY, CDR2 SVGAGI (reference sequence). The CDR3 here is CASSYSATGRNIQYF. The DNA of the CDR3 is TGTGCCAGCAGTTACTCGGCGACCGGGAGGAACATTCAGTACTTC.

V is TRBV5-1 and J is TRBJ2-3; a possible D gene is TRBD2 (6 bases). CDR3 length equals 15 residues. Germline V CDR1 and CDR2: SGHRS, YFSETQ. V lost 3 bases to trimming and J lost 4 bases, with 15 bases between them. The CDR3 protein is CASSSRDSRADTQYF. The CDR3 DNA follows: TGCGCCAGCAGCTCACGGGACTCCCGGGCAGATACGCAGTATTTT.